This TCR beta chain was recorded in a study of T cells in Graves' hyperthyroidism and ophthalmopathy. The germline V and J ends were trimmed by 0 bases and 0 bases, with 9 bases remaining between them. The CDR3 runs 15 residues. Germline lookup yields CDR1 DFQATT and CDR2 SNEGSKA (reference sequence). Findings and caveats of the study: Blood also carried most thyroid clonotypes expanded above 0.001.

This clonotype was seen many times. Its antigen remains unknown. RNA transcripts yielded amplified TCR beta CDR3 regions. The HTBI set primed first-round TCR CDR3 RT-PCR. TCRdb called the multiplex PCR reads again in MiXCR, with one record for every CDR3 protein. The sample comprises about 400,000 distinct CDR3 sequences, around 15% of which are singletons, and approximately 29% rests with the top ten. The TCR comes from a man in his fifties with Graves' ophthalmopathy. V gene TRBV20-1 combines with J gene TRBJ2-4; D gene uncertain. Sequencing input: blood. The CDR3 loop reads CSAREIYLAKNIQYF. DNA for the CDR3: TGCAGTGCTAGAGAGATATACCTAGCCAAAAACATTCAGTACTTC.